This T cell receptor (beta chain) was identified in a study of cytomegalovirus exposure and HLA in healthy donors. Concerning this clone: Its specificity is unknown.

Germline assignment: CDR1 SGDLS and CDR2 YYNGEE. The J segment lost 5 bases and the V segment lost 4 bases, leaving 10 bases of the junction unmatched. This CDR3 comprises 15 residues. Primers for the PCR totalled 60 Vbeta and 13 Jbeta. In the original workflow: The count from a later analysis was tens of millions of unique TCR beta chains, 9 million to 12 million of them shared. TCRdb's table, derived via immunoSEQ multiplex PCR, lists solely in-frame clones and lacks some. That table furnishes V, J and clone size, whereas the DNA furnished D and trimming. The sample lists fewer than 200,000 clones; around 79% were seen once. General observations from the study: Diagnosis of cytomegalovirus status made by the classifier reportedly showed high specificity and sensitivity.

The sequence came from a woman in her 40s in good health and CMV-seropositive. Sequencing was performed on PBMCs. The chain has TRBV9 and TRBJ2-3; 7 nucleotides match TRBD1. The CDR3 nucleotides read TGTGCCAGCAGCTCTCTAGACAGGGTTATAGATACGCAGTATTTT. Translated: CASSSLDRVIDTQYF.